This record looks at one T cell receptor beta chain sequence and its context. The antigen is unknown. The PCR contained 60 Vbeta and 13 Jbeta primers. Sequencing used immunoSEQ multiplex PCR; TCRdb keeps in-frame clones, though not all of them. Here the sample spans a few hundred thousand clones, 75% to 90% being singletons. This sample was included in a study of cytomegalovirus exposure and HLA in healthy donors. Points from the study as a whole: For most TCR beta V segments, an earlier analysis put the productive rate at about 87% or about 30% of the time. The study put some 160 TCR beta chains on its list as cytomegalovirus-associated.

Germline V gives CDR1 KGHSH, CDR2 LQKENI. J lost 8 bases, V lost 5 bases, and 6 bases had no gene match. The CDR3 is 13 amino acids. The sequence was obtained from a woman between 18 and 29 years old in good health and CMV-seronegative. Sequencing was performed on PBMCs. The V gene is TRBV18, the J gene TRBJ1-2; TRBD1 aligns across 9 bases. The CDR3 is CASSTTGGEGYTF. For the CDR3, the DNA is TGTGCCAGCTCAACTACAGGGGGCGAAGGCTACACCTTC.